This T cell receptor (beta chain) stems from a study of T cell clusters in autoimmune cytopenias. For the study at large: Per sample, median TRB depth was 51,575 reads, yielding a median about 2,000 distinct clonotypes. Broader study findings: TRB repertoire shifts in secondary cytopenia and chronic lymphocytic leukemia mostly reflected lymphoma, not autoimmunity. Active autoimmune hepatitis patients had about 3.3-fold fewer exclusive TRB clusters than healthy donors. The T cell clusters came from computational analysis alone and lack functional validation.

This CDR3 is built from 16 residues. CDR1 and CDR2 from the germline V gene are LGHNA and YSLEER. Each sample's input was 200 to 250 ng genomic DNA, 38,000 or so genome equivalents. Measured by frequency, this clonotype is medium-sized. Antigen specificity is unknown. One tube held mixed TRB-A and TRB-B primer pools for touch-down PCR. TCRdb re-called the multiplex PCR reads and gives one entry per CDR3 protein, without DNA. The sample includes 3,000 to 3,500 distinct CDR3 sequences. The gene calls are TRBV4-3 and TRBJ2-1; TCRdb designates TRBD1, a call that cannot be tested without DNA. The clonotype originates from a human donor with an autoimmune cytopenia or autoimmune hepatitis (not recorded which). The sequenced sample consisted of peripheral blood. The chain's CDR3 is CASSQDLGGGYNEQFF.